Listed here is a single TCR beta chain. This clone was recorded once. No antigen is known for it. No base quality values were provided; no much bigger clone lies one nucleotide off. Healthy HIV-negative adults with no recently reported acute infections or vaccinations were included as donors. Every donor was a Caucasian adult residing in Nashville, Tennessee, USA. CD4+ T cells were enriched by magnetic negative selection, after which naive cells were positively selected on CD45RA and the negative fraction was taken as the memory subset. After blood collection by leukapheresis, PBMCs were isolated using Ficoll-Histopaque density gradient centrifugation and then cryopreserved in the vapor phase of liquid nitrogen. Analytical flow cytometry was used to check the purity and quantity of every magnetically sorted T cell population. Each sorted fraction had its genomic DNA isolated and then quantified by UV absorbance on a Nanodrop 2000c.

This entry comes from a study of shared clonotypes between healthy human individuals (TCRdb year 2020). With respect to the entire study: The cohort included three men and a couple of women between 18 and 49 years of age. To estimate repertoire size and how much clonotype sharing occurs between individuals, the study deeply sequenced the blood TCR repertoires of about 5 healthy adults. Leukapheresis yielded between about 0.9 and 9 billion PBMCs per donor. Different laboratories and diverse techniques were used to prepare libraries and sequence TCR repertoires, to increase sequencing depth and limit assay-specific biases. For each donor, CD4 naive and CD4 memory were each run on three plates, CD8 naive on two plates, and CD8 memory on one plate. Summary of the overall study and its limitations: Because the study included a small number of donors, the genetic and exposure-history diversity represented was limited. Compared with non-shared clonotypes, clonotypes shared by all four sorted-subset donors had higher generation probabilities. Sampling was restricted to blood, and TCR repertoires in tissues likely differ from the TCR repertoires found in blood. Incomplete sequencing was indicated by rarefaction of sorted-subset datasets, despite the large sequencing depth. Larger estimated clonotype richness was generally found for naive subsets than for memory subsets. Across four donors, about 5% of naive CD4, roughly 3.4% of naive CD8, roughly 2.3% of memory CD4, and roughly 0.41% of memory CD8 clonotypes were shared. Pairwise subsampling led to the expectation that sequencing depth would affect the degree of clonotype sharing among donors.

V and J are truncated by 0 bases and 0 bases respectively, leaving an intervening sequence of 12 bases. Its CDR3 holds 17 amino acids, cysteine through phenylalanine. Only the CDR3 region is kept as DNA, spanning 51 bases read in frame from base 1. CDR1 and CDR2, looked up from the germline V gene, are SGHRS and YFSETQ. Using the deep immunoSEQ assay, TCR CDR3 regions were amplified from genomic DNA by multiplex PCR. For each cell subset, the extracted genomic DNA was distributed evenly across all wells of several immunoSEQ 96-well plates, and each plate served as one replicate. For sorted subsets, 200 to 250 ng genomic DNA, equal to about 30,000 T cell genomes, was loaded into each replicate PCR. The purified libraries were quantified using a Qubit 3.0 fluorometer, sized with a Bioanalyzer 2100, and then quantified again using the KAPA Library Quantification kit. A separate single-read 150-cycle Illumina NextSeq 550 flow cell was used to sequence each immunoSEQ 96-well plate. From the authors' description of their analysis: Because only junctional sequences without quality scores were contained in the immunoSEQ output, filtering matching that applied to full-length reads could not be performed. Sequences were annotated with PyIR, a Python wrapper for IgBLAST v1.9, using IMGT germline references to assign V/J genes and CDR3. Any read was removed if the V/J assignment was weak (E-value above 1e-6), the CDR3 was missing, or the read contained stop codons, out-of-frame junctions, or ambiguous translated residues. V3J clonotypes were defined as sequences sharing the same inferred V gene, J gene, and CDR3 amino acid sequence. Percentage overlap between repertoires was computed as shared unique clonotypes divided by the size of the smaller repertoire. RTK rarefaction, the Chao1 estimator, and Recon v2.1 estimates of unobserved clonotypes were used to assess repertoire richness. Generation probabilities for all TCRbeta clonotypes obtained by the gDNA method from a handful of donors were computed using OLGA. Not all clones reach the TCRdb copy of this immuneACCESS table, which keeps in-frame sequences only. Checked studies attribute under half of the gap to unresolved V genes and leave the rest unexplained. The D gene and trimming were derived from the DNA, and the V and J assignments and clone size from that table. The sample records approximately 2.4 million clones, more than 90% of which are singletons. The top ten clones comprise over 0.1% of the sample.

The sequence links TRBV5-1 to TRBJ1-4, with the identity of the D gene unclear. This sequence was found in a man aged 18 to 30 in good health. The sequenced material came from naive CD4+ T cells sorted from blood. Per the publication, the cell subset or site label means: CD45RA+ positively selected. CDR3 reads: CASSLGHKTATNEKLFF. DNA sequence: TGCGCCAGCAGCTTGGGACACAAAACAGCAACTAATGAAAAACTGTTTTTT.